This paragraph covers one TCR beta chain sequence. The antigen remains undetermined. This record belongs to a study of T cells in localized non-small cell lung cancer. Study-level findings and limits: The greatest T cell clonality was found in uninvolved adjacent lung (higher than in tumor).

Assay: immunoSEQ multiplex PCR; the TCRdb copy retains only in-frame clones and omits some. The table has under 35,000 clones, 92% seen once. The germline V gene encodes CDR1 KGHSH and CDR2 LQKENI. V lost 0 bases, J lost 5 bases, and 14 bases lay in between. This CDR3 is 16 amino acids long. This chain joins TRBV18 and TRBJ2-4; no clear D. This receptor was taken from a female donor older than 55 with stage I lung adenocarcinoma. The material sequenced was peripheral blood, taken before any cancer treatment. The CDR3 bases are TGTGCCAGCTCACCACCGGACGGTTACTTTGAAAACATTCAGTACTTC. It encodes CASSPPDGYFENIQYF.